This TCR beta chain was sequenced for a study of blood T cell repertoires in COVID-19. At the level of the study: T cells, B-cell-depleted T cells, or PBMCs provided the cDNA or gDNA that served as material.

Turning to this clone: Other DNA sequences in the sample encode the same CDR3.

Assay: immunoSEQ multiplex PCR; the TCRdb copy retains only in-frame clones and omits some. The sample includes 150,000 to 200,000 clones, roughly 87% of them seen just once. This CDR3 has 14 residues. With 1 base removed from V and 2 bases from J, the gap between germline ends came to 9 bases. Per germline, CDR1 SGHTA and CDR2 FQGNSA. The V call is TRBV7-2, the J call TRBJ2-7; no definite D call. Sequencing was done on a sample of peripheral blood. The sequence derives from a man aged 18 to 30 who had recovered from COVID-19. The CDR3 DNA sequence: TGTGCCAGCAGCTTAGGCGGCAGTACCTACGAGCAGTACTTC. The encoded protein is CASSLGGSTYEQYF. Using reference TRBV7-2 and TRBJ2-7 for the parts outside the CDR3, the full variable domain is GAGVSQSPSNKVTEKGKDVELRCDPISGHTALYWYRQSLGQGLEFLIYFQGNSAPDKSGLPSDRFSAERTGGSVSTLTIQRTQQEDSAVYLCASSLGGSTYEQYFGPGTRLTVT.